This is a list of T cell receptor beta chains from one sample in a study of T-cell memory formation after mild COVID-19. TCRdb fed the 5' RACE reads into MiXCR, producing one record per CDR3 protein. The table shows around 320,000 distinct CDR3 sequences, with 28% occurring only once. Sequenced sample: PBMCs or a T cell subset sorted from them (not recorded which). All receptors come from an adult woman who had mild COVID-19 (a few samples of this study predate the infection). Cell type and time point are not known. The CDR3 runs from the conserved cysteine through the conserved F or W. The D gene is left open where the match is weak. Only some rows state a clone size, as once, few, many or a class for expanded clones.

>TRBJ1-2|NA|few|TRBV6-5
CASRARTASGHYGYTF
TGTGCCAGCAGGGCAAGGACCGCCTCGGGGCACTATGGCTACACCTTC
>TRBJ2-2|NA|many|TRBV12-3/TRBV12-4
CASSFRGTGELFF
TGTGCCAGCAGTTTCCGGGGAACCGGGGAGCTGTTTTTT
>TRBJ2-1|NA|NA|TRBV24-1
CATSDPGQPQFF
TGTGCCACCAGTGACCCAGGACAACCTCAGTTCTTC
>TRBJ2-7|NA|few|TRBV3-1
CASSRYRDSFYEQYF
TGTGCCAGCAGCCGATACCGGGACTCCTTCTACGAGCAGTACTTC
>TRBJ1-2|TRBD1|NA|TRBV12-3/TRBV12-4
CASSWTGSGYTF
TGTGCCAGCAGTTGGACAGGGAGCGGCTACACCTTC
>TRBJ2-7|NA|few|TRBV18
CASSPGSNNEQYF
TGTGCCAGCTCACCAGGGAGTAATAACGAGCAGTACTTC
>TRBJ2-1|NA|NA|TRBV24-1
CATSDYRGMNNEQFF
TGTGCCACCAGTGATTATCGCGGGATGAACAATGAGCAGTTCTTC
>TRBJ2-2|NA|few|TRBV24-1
CATTENSGELFF
TGTGCCACGACAGAAAATAGTGGGGAGCTGTTTTTT
>TRBJ1-2|TRBD1|NA|TRBV24-1
CATSGTGGSPYGYTF
TGTGCCACCAGTGGGACAGGGGGCTCCCCATATGGCTACACCTTC
>TRBJ2-2|TRBD2|NA|TRBV30
CAWSLGLVPTANTGELFF
TGTGCCTGGAGTCTGGGACTAGTACCTACCGCGAACACCGGGGAGCTGTTTTTT
>TRBJ2-7|TRBD2|few|TRBV24-1
CATSDYLSGTSGASYEQYF
TGTGCCACCAGTGATTACCTATCCGGGACTAGCGGGGCCTCCTACGAGCAGTACTTC
>TRBJ2-6|NA|few|TRBV5-1
CASSPGVSGANVLTF
TGCGCCAGCAGCCCGGGGGTCTCTGGGGCCAACGTCCTGACTTTC
>TRBJ2-3|TRBD2|few|TRBV7-9
CASSPSGDSTDTQYF
TGTGCCAGCAGCCCGAGCGGGGATAGCACAGATACGCAGTATTTT
>TRBJ2-1|TRBD1|NA|TRBV9
CASSFGTGSPRNEQFF
TGTGCCAGCAGCTTCGGGACAGGGTCCCCACGCAATGAGCAGTTCTTC
>TRBJ2-3|NA|few|TRBV7-9
CASSSPARRAGTDTQYF
TGTGCCAGCAGCTCTCCTGCGAGGAGGGCGGGCACAGATACGCAGTATTTT
>TRBJ2-1|NA|NA|TRBV2
CASKLVGPRGNEQFF
TGTGCCAGCAAGTTAGTGGGGCCTAGGGGCAATGAGCAGTTCTTC
>TRBJ2-5|TRBD1|NA|TRBV24-1
CATSLGQGVTVKETQYF
TGTGCCACCAGCCTCGGACAGGGGGTGACCGTAAAAGAGACCCAGTACTTC
>TRBJ1-4|NA|few|TRBV7-9
CASSLGRVEKHEKLFF
TGTGCCAGCAGCTTAGGCCGTGTGGAGAAACATGAAAAACTGTTTTTT
>TRBJ2-1|TRBD2|few|TRBV12-3/TRBV12-4
CASSASGRRDNEQFF
TGTGCCAGCAGTGCTAGCGGGCGCCGAGACAATGAGCAGTTCTTC
>TRBJ1-1|NA|NA|TRBV21-1
CASSPSQAFF
TGTGCCAGCAGCCCCTCACAAGCTTTCTTT
>TRBJ2-1|TRBD1|few|TRBV19
CASSITGTGGINEQFF
TGTGCCAGTAGTATTACCGGGACAGGGGGGATCAATGAGCAGTTCTTC
>TRBJ2-2|TRBD1|many|TRBV7-8
CASSLGTGDGELFF
TGTGCCAGCAGCTTAGGGACAGGGGACGGGGAGCTGTTTTTT
>TRBJ2-3|TRBD2|NA|TRBV6-5
CASSIAGLGTDTQYF
TGTGCCAGCAGTATAGCGGGGTTAGGCACAGATACGCAGTATTTT
>TRBJ1-3|NA|NA|TRBV5-1
CASSSVGVNGNTIYF
TGCGCCAGCAGCTCTGTGGGGGTGAATGGAAACACCATATATTTT
>TRBJ1-1|NA|many|TRBV12-3/TRBV12-4
CASRRGLDTEAFF
TGTGCCAGCAGGAGGGGACTGGACACTGAAGCTTTCTTT
>TRBJ2-1|TRBD1|few|TRBV30
CAWSGDRGNEQFF
TGTGCCTGGAGTGGCGACAGGGGCAATGAGCAGTTCTTC
>TRBJ2-2|NA|NA|TRBV2
CASSVGAGTNTGELFF
TGTGCCAGCAGTGTTGGGGCGGGGACCAACACCGGGGAGCTGTTTTTT
>TRBJ1-6|NA|NA|TRBV5-1
CASRLDISSPLHF
TGCGCCAGCAGATTGGACATTAGCTCACCCCTCCACTTT
>TRBJ2-3|TRBD2|NA|TRBV20-1
CSARGSGGDPDTQYF
TGCAGTGCTAGAGGTAGCGGGGGGGACCCAGATACGCAGTATTTT
>TRBJ1-2|NA|few|TRBV6-1
CASRLDRTGGYTF
TGTGCCAGCAGACTAGACAGGACTGGGGGCTACACCTTC
>TRBJ1-1|NA|NA|TRBV4-3
CASSQDWEGGNTEAFF
TGCGCCAGCAGCCAAGATTGGGAGGGGGGGAACACTGAAGCTTTCTTT
>TRBJ2-5|TRBD2|many|TRBV7-2
CASSLLAGGSQETQYF
TGTGCCAGCAGCCTGTTAGCGGGGGGGTCCCAAGAGACCCAGTACTTC
>TRBJ2-1|NA|few|TRBV12-5
CASGTDRNNEQFF
TGTGCTAGTGGTACGGACAGAAACAATGAGCAGTTCTTC
>TRBJ2-1|TRBD1|NA|TRBV24-1
CATSDRTGVDEQFF
TGTGCCACCAGTGATCGAACAGGGGTCGATGAGCAGTTCTTC
>TRBJ2-5|NA|few|TRBV19
CASSVLGGLPQYF
TGTGCCAGTAGTGTACTAGGGGGTCTGCCCCAGTACTTC
>TRBJ1-1|NA|NA|TRBV10-3
CAISESVGSGEAFF
TGTGCCATCAGTGAGTCCGTGGGCAGTGGTGAAGCTTTCTTT
>TRBJ2-5|NA|NA|TRBV11-2
CASSPGVQETQYF
TGTGCCAGCAGCCCGGGGGTCCAAGAGACCCAGTACTTC
>TRBJ2-3|NA|NA|TRBV20-1
CSATVNGSPLVEGTDTQYF
TGCAGTGCTACGGTAAACGGGTCCCCTTTGGTCGAGGGCACAGATACGCAGTATTTT
>TRBJ2-5|NA|NA|TRBV25-1
CASSEYGLQETQYF
TGTGCCAGCAGTGAATACGGACTCCAAGAGACCCAGTACTTC
>TRBJ2-2|NA|few|TRBV25-1
CANIYLGQQTNTGELFF
TGTGCCAACATCTACTTAGGACAGCAAACGAACACCGGGGAGCTGTTTTTT
>TRBJ2-7|NA|NA|TRBV28
CASTAGTSYEQYF
TGTGCCAGCACGGCGGGGACCTCCTACGAGCAGTACTTC
>TRBJ2-3|NA|NA|TRBV4-1
CASSQPTSKSTDTQYF
TGCGCCAGCAGTCAACCTACTAGTAAGAGCACAGATACGCAGTATTTT